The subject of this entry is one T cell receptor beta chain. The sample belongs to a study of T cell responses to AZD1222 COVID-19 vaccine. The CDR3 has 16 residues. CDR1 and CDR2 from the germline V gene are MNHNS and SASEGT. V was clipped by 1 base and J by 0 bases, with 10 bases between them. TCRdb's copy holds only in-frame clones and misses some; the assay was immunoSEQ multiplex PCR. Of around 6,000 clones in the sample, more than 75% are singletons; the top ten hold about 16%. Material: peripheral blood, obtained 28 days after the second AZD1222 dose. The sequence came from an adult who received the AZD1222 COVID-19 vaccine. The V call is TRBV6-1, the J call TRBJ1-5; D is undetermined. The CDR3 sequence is CASSEEAVYSNQPQHF. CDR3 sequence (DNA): TGTGCCAGCAGTGAAGAGGCCGTATATAGCAATCAGCCCCAGCATTTT.